This T cell receptor beta chain was found in a study of spatial heterogeneity in lung cancer. Across the whole study: The count of detected beta-chain sequences consistently exceeded that of alpha-chain sequences. The mean occurrence of each unique TCR and UMI combination in raw reads exceeded ten.

This sample's time point: sample taken at primary tumor resection. This clonotype was detected ten times or more. Its matching antigen is unknown. Study results and limitations: How many expanded intratumoral alpha and beta TCRs were present tracked the tumor mutation count, which was a count of nonsynonymous mutations.

From germline, CDR1 is SGHNT and CDR2 YENEEA. There are 14 residues in the CDR3. With 5 bases removed from V and 4 bases from J, the gap between germline ends came to 14 bases. Unique molecular identifiers tagged every individual TCR cDNA molecule. TCRdb re-derived calls from the 5' RACE reads in MiXCR, one entry per CDR3 protein. The table shows about 22,000 distinct CDR3 sequences, with over 2.5% occurring only once. The chain recombines TRBV11-3 with TRBJ1-1, with D unclear. The TCR comes from a male donor with early-stage non-small cell lung cancer. The sequenced sample was lung tumor tissue, obtained at surgery. The CDR3 loop is CASSPGGGPTEAFF. The CDR3 DNA reads as TGTGCCAGCAGCCCGGGCGGAGGGCCCACTGAAGCTTTCTTT. Full variable domain (remainder filled in from reference TRBV11-3 and TRBJ1-1): EAGVVQSPRYKIIEKKQPVAFWCNPISGHNTLYWYLQNLGQGPELLIRYENEEAVDDSQLPKDRFSAERLKGVDSTLKIQPAELGDSAVYLCASSPGGGPTEAFFGQGTRLTVV.